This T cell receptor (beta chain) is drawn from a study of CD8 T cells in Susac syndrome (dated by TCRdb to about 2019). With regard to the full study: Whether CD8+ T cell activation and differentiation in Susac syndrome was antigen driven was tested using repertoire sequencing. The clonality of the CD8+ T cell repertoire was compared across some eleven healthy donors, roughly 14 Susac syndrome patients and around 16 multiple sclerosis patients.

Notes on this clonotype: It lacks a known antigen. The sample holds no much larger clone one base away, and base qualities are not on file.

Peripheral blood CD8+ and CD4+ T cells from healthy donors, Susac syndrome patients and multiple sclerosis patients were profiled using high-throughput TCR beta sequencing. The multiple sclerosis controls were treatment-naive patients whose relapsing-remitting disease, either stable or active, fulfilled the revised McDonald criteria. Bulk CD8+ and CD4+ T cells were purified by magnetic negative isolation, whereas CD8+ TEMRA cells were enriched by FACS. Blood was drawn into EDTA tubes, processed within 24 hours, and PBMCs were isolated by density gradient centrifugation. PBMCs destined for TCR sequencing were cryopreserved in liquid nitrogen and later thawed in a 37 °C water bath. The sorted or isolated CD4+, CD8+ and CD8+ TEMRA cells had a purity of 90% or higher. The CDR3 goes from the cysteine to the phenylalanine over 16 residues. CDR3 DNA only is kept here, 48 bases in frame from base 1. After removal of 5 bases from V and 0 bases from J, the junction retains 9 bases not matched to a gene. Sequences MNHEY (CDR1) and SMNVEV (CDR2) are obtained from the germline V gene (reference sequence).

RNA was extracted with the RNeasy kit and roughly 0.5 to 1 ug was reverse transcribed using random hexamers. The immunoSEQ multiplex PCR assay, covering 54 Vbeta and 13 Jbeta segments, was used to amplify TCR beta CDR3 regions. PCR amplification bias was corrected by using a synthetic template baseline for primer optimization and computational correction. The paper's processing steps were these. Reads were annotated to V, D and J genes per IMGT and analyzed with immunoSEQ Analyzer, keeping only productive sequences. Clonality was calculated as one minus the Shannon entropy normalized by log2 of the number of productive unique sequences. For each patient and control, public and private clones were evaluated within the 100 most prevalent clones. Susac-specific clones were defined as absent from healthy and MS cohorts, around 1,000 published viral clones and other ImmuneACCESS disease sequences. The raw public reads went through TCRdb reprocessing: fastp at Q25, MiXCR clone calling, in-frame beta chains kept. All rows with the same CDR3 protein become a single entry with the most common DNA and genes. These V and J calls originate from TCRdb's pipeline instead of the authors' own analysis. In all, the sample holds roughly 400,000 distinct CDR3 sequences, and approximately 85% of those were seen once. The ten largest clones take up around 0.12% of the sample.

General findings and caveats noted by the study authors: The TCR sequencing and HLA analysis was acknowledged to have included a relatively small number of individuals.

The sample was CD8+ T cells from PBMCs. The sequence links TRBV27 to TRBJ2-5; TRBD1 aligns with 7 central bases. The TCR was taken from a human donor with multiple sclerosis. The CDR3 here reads CASSARPRGYQETQYF. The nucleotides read TGTGCCAGCAGTGCGCGCCCCAGGGGGTACCAAGAGACCCAGTACTTC.